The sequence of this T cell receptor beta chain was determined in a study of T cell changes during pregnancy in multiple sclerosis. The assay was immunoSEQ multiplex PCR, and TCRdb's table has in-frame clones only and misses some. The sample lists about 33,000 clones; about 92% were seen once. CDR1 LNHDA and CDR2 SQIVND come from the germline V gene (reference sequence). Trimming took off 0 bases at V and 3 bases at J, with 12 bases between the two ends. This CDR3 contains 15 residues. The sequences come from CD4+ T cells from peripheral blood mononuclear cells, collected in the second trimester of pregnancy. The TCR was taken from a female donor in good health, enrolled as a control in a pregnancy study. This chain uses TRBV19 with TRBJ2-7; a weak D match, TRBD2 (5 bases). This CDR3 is CASSIELVRVYEQYF. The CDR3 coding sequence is TGTGCCAGTAGTATAGAACTAGTTAGGGTCTACGAGCAGTACTTC.